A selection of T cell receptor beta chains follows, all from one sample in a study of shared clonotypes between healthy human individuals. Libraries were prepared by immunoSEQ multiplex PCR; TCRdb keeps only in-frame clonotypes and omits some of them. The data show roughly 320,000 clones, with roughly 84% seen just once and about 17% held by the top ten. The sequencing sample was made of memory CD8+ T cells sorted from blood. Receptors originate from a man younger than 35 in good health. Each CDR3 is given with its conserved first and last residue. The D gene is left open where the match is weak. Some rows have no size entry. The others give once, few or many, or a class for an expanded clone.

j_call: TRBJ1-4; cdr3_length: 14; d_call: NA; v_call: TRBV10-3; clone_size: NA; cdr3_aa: CAISQVPRREKLFF; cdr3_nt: TGTGCCATCAGCCAGGTGCCTCGTAGGGAAAAACTGTTTTTT
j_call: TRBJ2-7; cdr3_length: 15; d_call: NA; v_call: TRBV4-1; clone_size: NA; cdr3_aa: CASSQTQGSSYEQYF; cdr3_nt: TGCGCCAGCAGCCAAACCCAGGGGAGCTCCTACGAGCAGTACTTC
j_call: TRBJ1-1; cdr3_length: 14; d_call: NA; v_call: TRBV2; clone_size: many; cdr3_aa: CASSEQIMNTEAFF; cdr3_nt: TGTGCCAGCAGTGAACAGATTATGAACACTGAAGCTTTCTTT
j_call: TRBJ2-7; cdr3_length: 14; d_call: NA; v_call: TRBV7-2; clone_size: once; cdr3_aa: CASSFDIGSYEQYF; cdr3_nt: TGTGCCAGCAGCTTCGATATCGGCTCCTACGAGCAGTACTTC
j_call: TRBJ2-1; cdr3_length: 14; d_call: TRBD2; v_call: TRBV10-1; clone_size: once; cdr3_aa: CASSVAGGFNEQFF; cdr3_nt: TGCGCCAGCAGCGTAGCGGGGGGCTTCAATGAGCAGTTCTTC
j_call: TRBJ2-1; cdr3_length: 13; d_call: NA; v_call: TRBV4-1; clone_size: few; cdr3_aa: CASSQDRHNEQFF; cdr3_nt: TGCGCCAGCAGCCAAGATCGCCACAATGAGCAGTTCTTC
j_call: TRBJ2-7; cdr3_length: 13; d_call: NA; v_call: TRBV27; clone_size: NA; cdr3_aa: CASSFGQGYEQYF; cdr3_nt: TGTGCCAGCAGTTTTGGGCAGGGCTACGAGCAGTACTTC
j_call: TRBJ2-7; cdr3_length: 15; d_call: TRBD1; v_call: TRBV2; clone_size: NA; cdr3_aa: CASRGQDRGPYEQYF; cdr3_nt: TGTGCCAGCAGGGGACAGGACAGGGGGCCCTACGAGCAGTACTTC
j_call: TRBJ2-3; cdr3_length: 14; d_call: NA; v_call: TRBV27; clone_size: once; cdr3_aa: CASRPSRNVDTQYF; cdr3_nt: TGTGCCAGCAGACCATCGAGAAACGTCGATACGCAGTATTTT
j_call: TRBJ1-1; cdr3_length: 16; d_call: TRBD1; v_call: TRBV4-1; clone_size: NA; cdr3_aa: CASSQRQGAADTEAFF; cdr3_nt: TGCGCCAGCAGCCAACGACAGGGGGCAGCGGACACTGAAGCTTTCTTT
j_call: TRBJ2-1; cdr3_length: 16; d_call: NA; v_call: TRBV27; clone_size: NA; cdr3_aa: CASSRRLDFSYNEQFF; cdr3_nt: TGTGCCAGCAGTCGACGACTAGATTTCTCCTACAATGAGCAGTTCTTC